Sequencing of this T cell receptor (beta chain) was carried out in a study of shared clonotypes between healthy human individuals. Positive CCR7 selection of CD45RO-negative cells yielded the naive CD8 cells, and terminally differentiated effector memory CD45RA+ cells were excluded. For this clone: Its matching antigen is unknown.

Regarding the study as a whole: Among non-shared clonotypes, generation probabilities were lower than among those shared by all four donors. Larger estimated richness was generally recorded for naive subsets relative to memory subsets. Sampling involved blood alone; tissue repertoires likely differ. Sharing across four donors was highest in naive CD4 (around 5%) and lowest in memory CD8 (0.4%).

Method: immunoSEQ multiplex PCR; TCRdb's copy keeps in-frame clones and lacks some. The profile shows around 600,000 clones, 90% to 95% of them singletons. V lost 0 bases to trimming and J lost 5 bases, with 11 bases between them. The germline CDR1 and CDR2 sequences are SGHDN and FVKESK. There are 15 residues in the CDR3. This clonotype was obtained from a woman in her 30s in good health. Source material: naive CD8+ T cells sorted from blood. The chain joins TRBV14 to TRBJ2-1; D is perhaps TRBD2 (6 bases). In DNA, the CDR3 is TGTGCCAGCAGCCAAGATAGCGGCCCCCACAATGAGCAGTTCTTC. Residues: CASSQDSGPHNEQFF.